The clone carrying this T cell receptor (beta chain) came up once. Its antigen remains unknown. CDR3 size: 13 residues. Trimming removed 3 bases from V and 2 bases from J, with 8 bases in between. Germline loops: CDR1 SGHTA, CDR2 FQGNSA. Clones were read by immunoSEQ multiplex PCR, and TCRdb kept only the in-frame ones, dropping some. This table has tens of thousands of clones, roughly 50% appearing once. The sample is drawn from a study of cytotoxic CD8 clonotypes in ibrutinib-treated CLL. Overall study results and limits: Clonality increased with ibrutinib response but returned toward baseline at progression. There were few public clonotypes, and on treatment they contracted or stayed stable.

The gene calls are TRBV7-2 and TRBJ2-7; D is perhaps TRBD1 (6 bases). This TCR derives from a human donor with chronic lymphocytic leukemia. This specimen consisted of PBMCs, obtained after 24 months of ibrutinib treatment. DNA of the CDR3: TGTGCCAGCAGCTTCACAGGGCCCTACGAGCAGTACTTC. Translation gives CASSFTGPYEQYF.